The T cell receptor (beta chain) described here comes from a study of blood T cell repertoires in COVID-19. The overall study: Sites across the United States, Italy and Spain contributed samples from acute and convalescent COVID-19.

Methods used by the authors: Nucleated cell counts were estimated from reference gene primer amplification. Generated by immunoSEQ multiplex PCR, the TCRdb table keeps only in-frame clones and is missing some. That table gives V, J and clone size, and the DNA gave D and trimming. The sample carries 150,000 to 200,000 clones, over 80% recorded once. This CDR3 is built from 12 residues. V lost 5 bases, J lost 4 bases, and 8 bases lay in between. Germline V gives CDR1 SGHTA, CDR2 FQGNSA. The sample holds one count of this clone. The rearrangement joins TRBV7-2 to TRBJ1-2; no reliable D call. The sequence was obtained from an elderly woman with active or convalescent COVID-19. The specimen sequenced was peripheral blood. CDR3 in amino acids: CASSPRPYGYTF. CDR3 in DNA: TGTGCCAGCAGCCCGAGGCCCTATGGCTACACCTTC.